This entry describes one T cell receptor beta chain. Here immunoSEQ multiplex PCR was the method, and the copy in TCRdb shows in-frame clones only, minus some. This sample has roughly 290,000 clones; roughly 89% occur once, and the top ten carry about 1.7%. The CDR3 length is 13 residues. V was clipped by 5 bases and J by 2 bases; unmatched bases: 3. This entry is derived from a study of blood T cell repertoires in COVID-19. Study summary: Sources were T cells, B-cell-depleted T cells, or PBMCs; the material itself was cDNA or gDNA.

Sequenced material: PBMCs or T cells enriched from blood (not recorded which). The clonotype was recovered from a woman between 40 and 55 years old who had recovered from COVID-19. V gene TRBV12-3 or TRBV12-4 combines with J gene TRBJ2-7; 7 bases align to TRBD2. CDR3 DNA sequence: TGTGCCAGCAGTCGGGGGGTACCCTACGAGCAGTACTTC. Translation gives CASSRGVPYEQYF.